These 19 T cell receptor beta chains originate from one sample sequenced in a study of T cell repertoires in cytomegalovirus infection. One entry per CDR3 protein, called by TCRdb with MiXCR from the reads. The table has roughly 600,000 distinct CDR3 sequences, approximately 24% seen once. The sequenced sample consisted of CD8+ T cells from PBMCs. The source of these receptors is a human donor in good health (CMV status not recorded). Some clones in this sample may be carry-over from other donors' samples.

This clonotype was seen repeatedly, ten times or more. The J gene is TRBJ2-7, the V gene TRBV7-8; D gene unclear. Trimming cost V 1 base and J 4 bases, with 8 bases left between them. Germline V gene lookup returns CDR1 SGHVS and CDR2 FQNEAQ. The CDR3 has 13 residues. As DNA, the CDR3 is TGTGCCAGCAGCTTAGTAGGCCAATACGAGCAGTACGTC. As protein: CASSLVGQYEQYV.

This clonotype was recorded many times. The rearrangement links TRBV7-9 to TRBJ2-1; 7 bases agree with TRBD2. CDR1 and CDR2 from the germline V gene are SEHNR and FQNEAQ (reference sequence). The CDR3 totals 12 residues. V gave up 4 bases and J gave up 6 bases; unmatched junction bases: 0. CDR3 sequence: CASSSSGNEQFF. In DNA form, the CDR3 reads TGTGCCAGCAGCTCTAGCGGCAATGAGCAGTTCTTC. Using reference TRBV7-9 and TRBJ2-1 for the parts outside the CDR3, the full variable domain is DTGVSQNPRHKITKRGQNVTFRCDPISEHNRLYWYRQTLGQGPEFLTYFQNEAQLEKSRLLSDRFSAERPKGSFSTLEIQRTEQGDSAMYLCASSSSGNEQFFGPGTRLTVL.

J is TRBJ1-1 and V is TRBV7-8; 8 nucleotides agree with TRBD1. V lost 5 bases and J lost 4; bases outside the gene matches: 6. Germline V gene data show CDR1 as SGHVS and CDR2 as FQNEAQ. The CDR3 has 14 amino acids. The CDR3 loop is CASSGSTGVTEAFF. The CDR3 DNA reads TGTGCCAGCAGCGGGTCGACAGGGGTCACTGAAGCTTTCTTT.

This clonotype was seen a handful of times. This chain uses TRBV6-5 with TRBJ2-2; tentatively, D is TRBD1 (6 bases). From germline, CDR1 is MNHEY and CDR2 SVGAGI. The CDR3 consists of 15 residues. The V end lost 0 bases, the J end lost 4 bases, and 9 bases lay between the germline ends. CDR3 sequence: CASSYSGASTGELFF. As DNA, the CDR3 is TGTGCCAGCAGTTACTCGGGGGCGAGCACCGGGGAGCTGTTTTTT.

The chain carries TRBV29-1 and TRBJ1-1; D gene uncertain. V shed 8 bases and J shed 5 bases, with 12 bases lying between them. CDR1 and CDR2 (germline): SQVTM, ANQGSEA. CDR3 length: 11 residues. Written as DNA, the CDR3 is TGCAGCCTTCGACGGGAGACTGAAGCTTTCTTT. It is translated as CSLRRETEAFF.

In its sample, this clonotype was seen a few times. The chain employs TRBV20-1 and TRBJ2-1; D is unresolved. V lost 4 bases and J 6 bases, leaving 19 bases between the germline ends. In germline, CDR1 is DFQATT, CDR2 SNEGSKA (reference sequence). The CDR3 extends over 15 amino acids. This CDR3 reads CSAKGWRQNFNEQFF. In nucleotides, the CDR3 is TGCAGTGCTAAGGGATGGCGGCAAAACTTCAATGAGCAGTTCTTC.

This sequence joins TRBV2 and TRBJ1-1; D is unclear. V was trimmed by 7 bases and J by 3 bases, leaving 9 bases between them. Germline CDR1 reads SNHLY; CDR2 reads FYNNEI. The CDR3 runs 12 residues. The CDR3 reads CASTGTYTEAFF. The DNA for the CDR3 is TGTGCCAGCACAGGCACCTACACTGAAGCTTTCTTT.

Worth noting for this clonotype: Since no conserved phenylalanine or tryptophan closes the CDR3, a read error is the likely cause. CDR3 residues: CASSGWRGSTDTQYI. CDR3 nucleotides: TGTGCCAGCAGTGGTTGGCGGGGGAGCACAGATACGCAGTATATT. The chain carries TRBV2 and TRBJ2-3; the match to TRBD2 covers 7 bases. The V gene end was trimmed by 4 bases and the J gene end by 0 bases; junction bases not matched to a gene: 4. Germline V gene sequence: CDR1 SNHLY, CDR2 FYNNEI. The CDR3 spans 15 residues.

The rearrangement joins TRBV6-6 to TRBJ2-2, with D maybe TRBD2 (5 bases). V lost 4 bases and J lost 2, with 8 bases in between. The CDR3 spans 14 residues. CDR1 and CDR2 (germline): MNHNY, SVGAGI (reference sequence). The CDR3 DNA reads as TGTGCCAGCAGTTGGGGAGAAAACACCGGGGAGCTGTTTTTT. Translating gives CASSWGENTGELFF.

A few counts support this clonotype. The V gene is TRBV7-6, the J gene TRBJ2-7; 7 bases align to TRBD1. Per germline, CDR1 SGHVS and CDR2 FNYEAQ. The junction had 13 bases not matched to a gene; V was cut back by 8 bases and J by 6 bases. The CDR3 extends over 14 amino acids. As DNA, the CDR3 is TGTGCCAGCGGTGTTAGACAGGGTTTCTGCGAGCAGTACGTC. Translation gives CASGVRQGFCEQYV.

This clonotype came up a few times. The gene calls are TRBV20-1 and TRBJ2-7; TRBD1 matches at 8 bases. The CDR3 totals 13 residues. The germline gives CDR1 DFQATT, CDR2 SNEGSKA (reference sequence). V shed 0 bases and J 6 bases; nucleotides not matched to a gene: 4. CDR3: CSARDGQGSEQYV. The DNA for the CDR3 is TGCAGTGCTAGAGACGGACAGGGCTCCGAGCAGTACGTC.

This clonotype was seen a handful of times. CDR3 bases: TGCAGTGCTGGTCCTGGAACCTACGAGCAGTACTTC. This sequence encodes CSAGPGTYEQYF. This chain connects TRBV20-1 to TRBJ2-7; D ambiguous. Germline-derived CDR1 and CDR2 are DFQATT and SNEGSKA (reference sequence). The CDR3 covers 12 residues. The germline V and J ends were trimmed by 5 bases and 2 bases, with 10 bases remaining between them.

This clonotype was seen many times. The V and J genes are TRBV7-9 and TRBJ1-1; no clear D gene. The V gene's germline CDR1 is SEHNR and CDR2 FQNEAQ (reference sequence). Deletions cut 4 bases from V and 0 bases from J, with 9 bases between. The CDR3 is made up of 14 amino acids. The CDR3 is CASSYGYMNTEAFF. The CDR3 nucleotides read TGTGCCAGCAGCTACGGATACATGAACACTGAAGCTTTCTTT.

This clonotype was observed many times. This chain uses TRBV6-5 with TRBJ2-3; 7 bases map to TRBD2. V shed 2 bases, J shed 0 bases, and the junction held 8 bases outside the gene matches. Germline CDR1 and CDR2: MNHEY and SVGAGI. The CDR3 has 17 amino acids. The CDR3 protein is CASSYLADYTSTDTQYF. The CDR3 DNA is TGTGCCAGCAGTTACCTAGCGGACTATACTAGCACAGATACGCAGTATTTT.

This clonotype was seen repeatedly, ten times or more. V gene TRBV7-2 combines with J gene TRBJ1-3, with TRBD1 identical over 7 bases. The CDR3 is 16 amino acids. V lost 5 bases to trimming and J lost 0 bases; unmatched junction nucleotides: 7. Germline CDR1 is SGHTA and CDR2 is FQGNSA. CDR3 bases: TGTGCCAGCAGCAACGCGACAGGGCTCTCTGGAAACACCATATATTTT. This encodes CASSNATGLSGNTIYF.

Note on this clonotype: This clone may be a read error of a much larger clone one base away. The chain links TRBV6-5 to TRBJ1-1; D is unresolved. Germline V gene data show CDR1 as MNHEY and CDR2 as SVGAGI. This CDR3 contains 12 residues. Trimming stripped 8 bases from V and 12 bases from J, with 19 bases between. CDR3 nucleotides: TGTGCCAGCTCATCGGGGAAGCGGAAGACTTTCTTT. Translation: CASSSGKRKTFF.

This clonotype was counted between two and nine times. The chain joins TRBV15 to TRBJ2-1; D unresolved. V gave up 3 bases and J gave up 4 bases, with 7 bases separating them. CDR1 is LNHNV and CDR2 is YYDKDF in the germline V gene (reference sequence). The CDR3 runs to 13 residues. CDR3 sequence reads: CATSSRRYNEQFF. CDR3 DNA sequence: TGTGCCACCAGCAGTCGTAGATACAATGAGCAGTTCTTC.

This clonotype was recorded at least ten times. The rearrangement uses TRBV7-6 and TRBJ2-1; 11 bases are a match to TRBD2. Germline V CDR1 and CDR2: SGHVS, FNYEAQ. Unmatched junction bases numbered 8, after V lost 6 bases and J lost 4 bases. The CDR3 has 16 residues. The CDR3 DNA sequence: TGTGCCAGCAGTTTAATGGGACTAGCGGTTTACAATGAGCAGTTCTTC. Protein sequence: CASSLMGLAVYNEQFF.

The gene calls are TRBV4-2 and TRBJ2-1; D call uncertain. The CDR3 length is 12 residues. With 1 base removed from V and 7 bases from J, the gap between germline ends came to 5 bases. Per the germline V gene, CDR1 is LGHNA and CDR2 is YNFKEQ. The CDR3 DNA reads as TGTGCCAGCAGCCAAGGATTTAATGAGCAGTTCTTC. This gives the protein CASSQGFNEQFF.